The sequence of this TCR beta chain was determined in a study of blood T cells in healthy people across ages. A second PCR, run for about 7 to 11 cycles, used a sample-barcoded 5' primer plus a J-beta primer mix. TCRdb re-analysed the 5' RACE reads in MiXCR, keeping a single row per CDR3 protein. Altogether some 900,000 distinct CDR3 sequences are present, around 49% being singletons, with the ten largest covering around an eighth. CDR1 and CDR2 (germline): SGHTA, FQGTGA. V lost 2 bases and J lost 2; bases outside the gene matches: 4. CDR3 size: 15 residues. J is TRBJ2-3 and V is TRBV7-3; 7 nucleotides agree with TRBD1. The sequence was obtained from a man between 25 and 39 years old in good health. Sequenced: blood. The CDR3 loop reads CASSLRQGFTDTQYF. Written as DNA, the CDR3 is TGTGCCAGCAGCTTACGACAGGGTTTCACAGATACGCAGTATTTT.